The TCR beta chain under discussion was sequenced for a study of early T cells in non-severe SARS-CoV-2 infection. The germline V gene has CDR1 SGHAT and CDR2 FQNNGV. CDR3 size: 18 residues. Trimming removed 3 bases at V and 1 base at J, with 18 bases between. In this sample, this clonotype turned up many times. Each CDR3 protein gets one entry after TCRdb re-called the 5' RACE reads with MiXCR. Among fewer than 20,000 distinct CDR3 sequences listed, 5.9% were seen once. This clonotype originated in an adult who was a healthcare worker with PCR-confirmed SARS-CoV-2 infection or an uninfected control (not recorded which). Sequenced material: whole blood. V and J are TRBV11-2 and TRBJ2-2; tentative D call: TRBD2 (6 bases). Written as DNA, the CDR3 is TGTGCCAGCAGCTTCAGAAGGTTAGCGGTCGGGAACACCGGGGAGCTGTTTTTT. It encodes CASSFRRLAVGNTGELFF.